What follows are 29 T cell receptor beta chains derived from one specimen sequenced in a study of T cell responses to AZD1222 COVID-19 vaccine. Data came from immunoSEQ multiplex PCR; TCRdb stores just in-frame clones and leaves some out. The sample includes about 120,000 clones, almost 90% of them seen just once. The material was peripheral blood, obtained on day 0 of AZD1222 vaccination. Source of these receptors: an adult in good health.

This chain connects TRBV5-4 to TRBJ2-1; D possibly uses TRBD1 or TRBD2 (5 bases each). This CDR3 spans 14 amino acids. Germline lookup yields CDR1 SGHNT and CDR2 YYREEE (reference sequence). The V and J ends lost 0 bases and 7 bases respectively, with 11 bases between them. The CDR3 loop reads CASSLGGATNEQFF. CDR3 coding DNA: TGTGCCAGCAGCTTGGGAGGGGCGACAAATGAGCAGTTCTTC.

V is TRBV7-2 and J is TRBJ1-2; D perhaps matches TRBD1 (5 bases). The CDR3 contains 15 residues. The germline V gene has CDR1 SGHTA and CDR2 FQGNSA. With 1 base removed from V and 5 bases from J, the gap between germline ends came to 14 bases. The CDR3 here is CASSLGRQSKYGYTF. As DNA, the CDR3 is TGTGCCAGCAGCTTAGGGAGACAGAGTAAATATGGCTACACCTTC.

V usage is TRBV2 and J usage is TRBJ1-5, with unresolved D. The germline CDR1 and CDR2 sequences are SNHLY and FYNNEI. Deletions cut 6 bases from V and 2 bases from J, with 8 bases between. The CDR3 is 13 residues long. CDR3 residues: CASRELGNQPQHF. The DNA of the CDR3 is TGTGCCAGCAGGGAACTCGGCAATCAGCCCCAGCATTTT.

This chain joins TRBV30 and TRBJ1-3, with a weak D call TRBD1 (5 bases). V was trimmed by 8 bases and J by 0 bases, leaving 17 bases between them. Germline CDR1 is GTSNPN and CDR2 is SVGIG (reference sequence). The CDR3 runs 15 residues. Here the CDR3 DNA reads TGTGCCGGGGACTCCGGGACGATCTCTGGAAACACCATATATTTT. It yields the protein CAGDSGTISGNTIYF.

V gene TRBV19 combines with J gene TRBJ1-3; D remains ambiguous. Trimming shortened V by 3 bases and J by 0 bases, and 9 bases separated the two germline ends. The CDR3 length is 15 residues. Germline CDR1 is LNHDA and CDR2 is SQIVND (reference sequence). The CDR3 DNA reads as TGTGCCAGTAGTATTCGGGGTCTCTCTGGAAACACCATATATTTT. Protein sequence: CASSIRGLSGNTIYF.

The chain employs TRBV6-5 and TRBJ2-7, with 7 bases matching TRBD2. Per germline, CDR1 MNHEY and CDR2 SVGAGI. Germline trimming cut 5 bases from V and 2 bases from J; bases unmatched to any gene: 6. The CDR3 loop spans 14 amino acids. The CDR3 DNA sequence: TGTGCCAGCAGTACCCGGACTAGTCCCTACGAGCAGTACTTC. As protein: CASSTRTSPYEQYF.

The genes are TRBV10-3 and TRBJ1-2; possible D gene TRBD1, 5 bases. The CDR3 spans 13 residues. V lost 6 bases to trimming and J lost 6 bases, with 14 bases between them. Germline V gene lookup returns CDR1 ENHRY and CDR2 SYGVKD. CDR3 nucleotide sequence: TGTGCCATCAGCGTCAACCAGGGAAATGGCTACACCTTC. Translated: CAISVNQGNGYTF.

The V and J genes are TRBV11-3 and TRBJ2-1, with 9 positions matching TRBD1. CDR1 and CDR2 (germline): SGHNT, YENEEA. V lost 5 bases and J lost 8; bases outside the gene matches: 7. This CDR3 is 14 amino acids long. CDR3 sequence: CASSRTGVVDEQFF. For the CDR3, the DNA is TGTGCCAGCAGCCGGACAGGGGTGGTGGATGAGCAGTTCTTC.

Regarding this clone: Other DNA sequences in the same sample also yield this CDR3. V usage is TRBV15 and J usage is TRBJ1-4; no clear D gene. This CDR3 spans 13 amino acids. V shed 0 bases and J shed 8 bases, with 7 bases lying between them. Germline V gene sequence: CDR1 LNHNV, CDR2 YYDKDF (reference sequence). DNA for the CDR3: TGTGCCACCAGCAGAGATCTAGGCGAAAAACTGTTTTTT. Protein product: CATSRDLGEKLFF.

The J gene is TRBJ2-7, the V gene TRBV7-2, with D possibly TRBD1 on 6 matching bases. The V end was cut by 1 base, the J end by 7 bases, with 17 bases between. Germline CDR1 reads SGHTA; CDR2 reads FQGNSA. The CDR3 has 15 residues. DNA for the CDR3: TGTGCCAGCAGCTTAGAAATAGCCAGGGGCAGGGAGCAGTACTTC. It specifies CASSLEIARGREQYF.

This chain links TRBV6-5 with TRBJ1-2, with no clear D. The CDR3 consists of 14 residues. V gave up 6 bases and J gave up 7 bases, with 18 bases separating them. Germline assignment: CDR1 MNHEY and CDR2 SVGAGI. The CDR3 here is CASRPDWFFGGYTF. In DNA, the CDR3 is TGTGCCAGCAGGCCGGACTGGTTTTTCGGTGGCTACACCTTC.

The V call is TRBV5-1, the J call TRBJ1-5; D might be TRBD1 (5 bases). The germline V and J ends were trimmed by 3 bases and 6 bases, with 13 bases remaining between them. Germline-derived CDR1 and CDR2 are SGHRS and YFSETQ. This CDR3 contains 14 residues. The CDR3 coding sequence is TGCGCCAGCAGCTCCATCGGAGGGACTCAGCCCCAGCATTTT. This gives the protein CASSSIGGTQPQHF.

The J gene is TRBJ2-1, the V gene TRBV11-2; 8 bases line up with TRBD1. The germline V gene encodes CDR1 SGHAT and CDR2 FQNNGV. The CDR3 covers 16 residues. Trimming at V came to 6 bases and at J to 3 bases, leaving 10 bases not matched to a gene. Here the CDR3 DNA reads TGTGCCAGCAGGGGCGGCGACAGGGGATTCTACAATGAGCAGTTCTTC. Its protein product is CASRGGDRGFYNEQFF.

The genes are TRBV29-1 and TRBJ1-2; no firm D call. Between the trimmed V and J ends, which lost 8 bases and 3 bases, there was a span of 10 bases. Germline lookup yields CDR1 SQVTM and CDR2 ANQGSEA. The CDR3 length is 11 residues. The CDR3 loop is CSMAGDYGYTF. The CDR3 nucleotides are TGCAGCATGGCGGGAGACTATGGCTACACCTTC.

This clone occurred a few times. The CDR3 nucleotides are TGCGCCAGCAGCGCTCTACAGGGGGGGAACTATGGCTACACCTTC. This codes for CASSALQGGNYGYTF. This sequence joins TRBV4-3 and TRBJ1-2; 8 nucleotides match TRBD1. The CDR3 spans 15 residues. The J segment lost 2 bases and the V segment lost 5 bases, leaving 7 bases of the junction unmatched. Germline V lookup: CDR1 LGHNA, CDR2 YSLEER.

The chain employs TRBV5-4 and TRBJ2-7; a possible D gene is TRBD2 (7 bases). The germline V gene encodes CDR1 SGHNT and CDR2 YYREEE (reference sequence). The CDR3 loop spans 15 amino acids. V was shortened by 4 bases and J by 1 base, with 15 bases between the two germline ends. This CDR3 reads CASSTGGTLSYEQYF. Written as DNA, the CDR3 is TGTGCCAGCAGCACCGGGGGGACACTATCCTACGAGCAGTACTTC.

The gene calls are TRBV10-3 and TRBJ1-6, with no clear D. This CDR3 has 12 residues. The germline V gene encodes CDR1 ENHRY and CDR2 SYGVKD. Trimming cost V 10 bases and J 7 bases, with 11 bases left between them. In DNA, the CDR3 is TGTGCCAGCCGGCCCGTAAATTCACCCCTCCACTTT. Its translation is CASRPVNSPLHF.

J is TRBJ1-5 and V is TRBV6-5; perhaps TRBD1 as D (6 bases). The germline V gene encodes CDR1 MNHEY and CDR2 SVGAGI. V lost 2 bases, J lost 1 base, and 9 bases lay in between. This CDR3 is 15 amino acids long. This chain's CDR3 is CASSYSQGSNQPQHF. The CDR3 DNA follows: TGTGCCAGCAGTTACAGTCAGGGGAGCAATCAGCCCCAGCATTTT.

The gene calls are TRBV19 and TRBJ1-2; 10 positions match TRBD1. Germline CDR1 LNHDA, CDR2 SQIVND (reference sequence). With 3 bases clipped from V and 6 bases from J, the junction kept 4 bases outside the gene matches. CDR3 size: 14 residues. CDR3 nucleotides: TGTGCCAGTAGTATGGGGACAGGGGTCGATGGCTACACCTTC. Amino acid sequence: CASSMGTGVDGYTF.

The chain links TRBV7-2 to TRBJ1-3, with D possibly TRBD1 on 5 matching bases. The CDR3 spans 16 residues. Germline V gene data show CDR1 as SGHTA and CDR2 as FQGNSA. Trimming cost V 1 base and J 4 bases, with 14 bases left between them. The CDR3 nucleotides are TGTGCCAGCAGCTTAGAAGGGGAGCTGTGGGGAAACACCATATATTTT. This codes for CASSLEGELWGNTIYF.

This clone showed up just once. This rearrangement joins TRBV29-1 to TRBJ1-1; D is unclear. This CDR3 has 14 residues. V shed 3 bases and J shed 5 bases, with 16 bases lying between them. CDR1 and CDR2 (germline): SQVTM, ANQGSEA. CDR3: CSVEGYTAQTEAFF. The CDR3 DNA is TGCAGCGTTGAGGGGTACACGGCCCAAACTGAAGCTTTCTTT.

This rearrangement joins TRBV19 to TRBJ2-7; D ambiguous. From germline, CDR1 is LNHDA and CDR2 SQIVND (reference sequence). Trimming removed 1 base from V and 0 bases from J, with 7 bases in between. The CDR3 consists of 14 residues. Here the CDR3 reads CASSIVGPSYEQYF. CDR3 DNA sequence: TGTGCCAGTAGTATAGTCGGTCCCTCCTACGAGCAGTACTTC. The entire variable domain, with the rest obtained from reference TRBV19 and TRBJ2-7, is as follows: DGGITQSPKYLFRKEGQNVTLSCEQNLNHDAMYWYRQDPGQGLRLIYYSQIVNDFQKGDIAEGYSVSREKKESFPLTVTSAQKNPTAFYLCASSIVGPSYEQYFGPGTRLTVT.

The rearrangement joins TRBV7-3 to TRBJ2-3, with 7 bases lining up with TRBD2. Germline-derived CDR1 and CDR2 are SGHTA and FQGTGA. The CDR3 has 16 amino acids. J gave up 1 base and V 0 bases, and 4 bases lay outside the gene matches. As DNA, the CDR3 is TGTGCCAGCAGCTTAACTCTGGCGGGGGGCACAGATACGCAGTATTTT. Amino acids: CASSLTLAGGTDTQYF.

The rearrangement uses TRBV3-1 (or the pseudogene TRBV3-2) and TRBJ2-3; D is perhaps TRBD2 (7 bases). Looked up from germline, CDR1 is LGHDT and CDR2 is YNNKEL (reference sequence). This CDR3 spans 15 amino acids. Deletions cut 6 bases from V and 0 bases from J, with 13 bases between. CDR3: CASRGGAESTDTQYF. CDR3 coding DNA: TGTGCCAGCAGAGGGGGGGCAGAGAGCACAGATACGCAGTATTTT.

J is TRBJ1-2 and V is TRBV19; 7 bases agree with TRBD1. CDR3 length: 12 residues. Germline V gene data show CDR1 as LNHDA and CDR2 as SQIVND (reference sequence). Trimming cost V 8 bases and J 2 bases; bases outside gene matches: 2. The chain's CDR3 is CASSGQNYGYTF. In DNA form, the CDR3 reads TGTGCCAGTTCGGGACAGAACTATGGCTACACCTTC.

The V call is TRBV3-1 (or the pseudogene TRBV3-2), the J call TRBJ2-5; 15 positions match TRBD2. The CDR3 spans 16 residues. Trimming at V came to 5 bases and at J to 5 bases, leaving 6 bases not matched to a gene. Germline V lookup: CDR1 LGHDT, CDR2 YNNKEL (reference sequence). CDR3: CASSWGLAGGAETQYF. The CDR3 DNA sequence: TGTGCCAGCAGCTGGGGACTAGCGGGAGGCGCGGAGACCCAGTACTTC.

In its sample, this clone was seen a few times. The chain combines TRBV5-4 with TRBJ1-1; 8 positions agree with TRBD1. The germline V gene has CDR1 SGHNT and CDR2 YYREEE (reference sequence). The V gene end was trimmed by 1 base and the J gene end by 7 bases; junction bases not matched to a gene: 3. The CDR3 has 13 residues. CDR3 nucleotide sequence: TGTGCCAGCAGCTTGCAGGGGGCCGGTGAAGCTTTCTTT. Its protein product is CASSLQGAGEAFF.

The chain employs TRBV5-5 and TRBJ1-2, with D possibly being TRBD1 (5 bases). CDR3 length: 13 residues. Germline loops: CDR1 SGHKS, CDR2 YYEKEE (reference sequence). V gave up 0 bases and J gave up 7 bases, with 10 bases separating them. The chain's CDR3 is CASSLAGTGGYTF. DNA of the CDR3: TGTGCCAGCAGCTTGGCAGGGACGGGTGGCTACACCTTC.

This clone appeared a few times. The rearrangement uses TRBV3-1 (or the pseudogene TRBV3-2) and TRBJ1-5; D is uncertain. Per germline, CDR1 LGHDT and CDR2 YNNKEL (reference sequence). The CDR3 is 13 amino acids. Trimming took off 0 bases at V and 6 bases at J, with 6 bases between the two ends. The CDR3 protein is CASSQDQAQPQHF. CDR3 nucleotide sequence: TGTGCCAGCAGCCAAGATCAAGCTCAGCCCCAGCATTTT.